These 32 T cell receptor beta chains share one sample of origin, sequenced in a study of identical twins (dated by TCRdb to between 2015 and 2016). The receptor library was made with 5' RACE. TCRdb names Illumina HiSeq 2000 as the instrument used. TCRdb ran its own pipeline on the public reads, namely fastp trimming at Q25 and MiXCR clone calling, and kept in-frame beta chains. Records with the same CDR3 protein are collapsed into one entry carrying the most frequent genes and DNA. This sample lists approximately 620,000 distinct CDR3 sequences; about 9.4% were detected once. The top ten clones comprise 0.75% to 1% of the sample. The same specimen was also included in a second study, on yellow fever vaccine responses in identical twins.

The sequenced material came from PBMCs. These receptors all come from a woman between 18 and 30 years old in good health.

This clonotype has just a few counts. J is TRBJ2-7 and V is TRBV7-2; D may be TRBD2 (6 bases). CDR1 SGHTA and CDR2 FQGNSA come from the germline V gene. The CDR3 contains 16 residues. V gave up 3 bases and J gave up 2 bases, with 17 bases separating them. The CDR3 DNA reads TGTGCCAGCAGCTTGCCCCTCCAGCGGGTTGCCTACGAGCAGTACTTC. Encoded protein: CASSLPLQRVAYEQYF.

This clonotype came up a few times. V gene TRBV20-1 combines with J gene TRBJ2-7, with 7 bases that match TRBD2. Losses at the gene ends were 2 bases for V and 2 bases for J; bases not matched to a gene: 6. The germline gives CDR1 DFQATT, CDR2 SNEGSKA (reference sequence). The CDR3 spans 14 residues. This CDR3 reads CSARHIAGTYEQYF. Here the CDR3 DNA reads TGCAGTGCTAGACACATAGCGGGTACCTACGAGCAGTACTTC.

The chain employs TRBV7-3 and TRBJ2-7; 12 bases agree with TRBD2. The J segment lost 3 bases and the V segment lost 2 bases, leaving 5 bases of the junction unmatched. The CDR3 has 16 amino acids. The germline CDR1 and CDR2 sequences are SGHTA and FQGTGA. The CDR3 nucleotides read TGTGCCAGCAGCTTACTTAAGACTAGCGGGGGCTACGAGCAGTACTTC. Translation gives CASSLLKTSGGYEQYF.

There are many counts of this clonotype. This chain joins TRBV7-9 and TRBJ1-1, with a weak D call TRBD1 (5 bases). Trimming took 5 bases from V and 1 from J, leaving 8 bases between them. Looked up from germline, CDR1 is SEHNR and CDR2 is FQNEAQ (reference sequence). The CDR3 sequence is 13 residues long. The CDR3, as DNA: TGTGCCAGCAGCCGGGACCAGAACACTGAAGCTTTCTTT. Translation: CASSRDQNTEAFF.

The chain couples TRBV4-2 to TRBJ1-6; TRBD1 matches at 9 bases. The CDR3 spans 15 residues. Germline CDR1 and CDR2: LGHNA and YNFKEQ. V lost 0 bases, J lost 9 bases, and 3 bases stayed unmatched. CDR3 DNA sequence: TGTGCCAGCAGCCAAGATGGGACAGGGTTTTCACCCCTCCACTTT. This translates into CASSQDGTGFSPLHF.

This clonotype showed up many times. The gene calls are TRBV28 and TRBJ1-3; TRBD1 agrees at 10 bases. Germline V gene lookup returns CDR1 MDHEN and CDR2 SYDVKM. V shed 3 bases and J 4 bases; nucleotides not matched to a gene: 3. There are 15 residues in the CDR3. The CDR3 protein is CASSFDRGRGNTIYF. CDR3 DNA sequence: TGTGCCAGCAGTTTCGACAGGGGGCGAGGAAACACCATATATTTT.

This clonotype was counted a few times. V usage is TRBV12-3 or TRBV12-4 and J usage is TRBJ2-7; 8 bases map to TRBD2. The CDR3 sequence is 13 residues long. The J segment lost 0 bases and the V segment lost 11 bases, leaving 6 bases of the junction unmatched. The chain's CDR3 is CADGTRGSYEQYF. The CDR3 DNA sequence: TGTGCCGACGGGACTAGAGGCTCCTACGAGCAGTACTTC.

In this sample, this clonotype turned up a few times. The rearrangement uses TRBV2 and TRBJ1-1; TRBD1 matches 8 bases. Germline values: CDR1 SNHLY, CDR2 FYNNEI. This CDR3 spans 13 amino acids. V was pared by 11 bases and J by 0 bases, with 5 bases of the junction left unmatched. The CDR3 coding sequence is TGTGCCTTGGGACAGGACATGAACACTGAAGCTTTCTTT. It yields the protein CALGQDMNTEAFF.

Judged by abundance, this clonotype is medium-sized (0.01 to 0.1%). The chain couples TRBV6-2 or TRBV6-3 to TRBJ2-2; D is ambiguous. The CDR3 extends over 12 amino acids. Germline V gene sequence: CDR1 MNHEY, CDR2 SVGEGT. The ends were cut back, 6 bases at V and 2 bases at J, with 4 bases in the middle. The CDR3 here is CASRRNTGELFF. In DNA form, the CDR3 reads TGTGCCAGCAGACGCAACACCGGGGAGCTGTTTTTT.

This clonotype was seen only a few times. This chain links TRBV5-1 with TRBJ1-6, with 7 bases aligning to TRBD1. The CDR3 is 16 amino acids. With V trimmed by 4 bases and J by 10 bases, 14 bases remained unmatched. CDR1 SGHRS and CDR2 YFSETQ come from the germline V gene. The chain's CDR3 is CASSRLPGQINSPLHF. The DNA of the CDR3 is TGCGCCAGCAGCCGCCTCCCGGGACAGATAAACTCACCCCTCCACTTT.

This clonotype has ten or more counts. An end of the junction does not agree with germline; a read error may underlie this. The rearrangement joins TRBV27 to TRBJ2-7; TRBD1 matches 9 bases. The CDR3 has 15 residues. CDR1 is MNHEY and CDR2 is SMNVEV in the germline V gene (reference sequence). The CDR3 here is CASSLSGTGSYEQYF. The CDR3 DNA reads TGTGCCAGCAGCTTATCCGGGACAGGGTCCTACGAGCAGTACTTC.

This rearrangement joins TRBV28 to TRBJ2-5; D ambiguous. The germline V gene encodes CDR1 MDHEN and CDR2 SYDVKM. CDR3 size: 13 residues. The V gene lost 8 bases and the J gene lost 1 base, with 11 bases spanning the gap. The CDR3 reads CASQGEVQETQYF. The CDR3 DNA is TGTGCCAGCCAAGGAGAAGTCCAAGAGACCCAGTACTTC.

The rearrangement joins TRBV27 to TRBJ2-7, with a possible D match to TRBD1 (5 bases). Germline V CDR1 and CDR2: MNHEY, SMNVEV (reference sequence). Trimming shortened V by 6 bases and J by 2 bases, and 11 bases separated the two germline ends. The CDR3 is made up of 13 amino acids. The CDR3 loop reads CASRSTDAYEQYF. In DNA form, the CDR3 reads TGTGCCAGCAGGTCGACAGACGCCTACGAGCAGTACTTC.

The rearrangement joins TRBV27 to TRBJ2-7; the match to TRBD2 covers 10 bases. Germline trimming cut 6 bases from V and 0 bases from J; bases unmatched to any gene: 5. The CDR3 totals 15 residues. Germline V gene data show CDR1 as MNHEY and CDR2 as SMNVEV (reference sequence). The CDR3 DNA reads as TGTGCCAGCAGACCAAGCGGGGGGGCCTCCTACGAGCAGTACTTC. This translates into CASRPSGGASYEQYF.

The table lists this clonotype with many counts. V is TRBV11-2 and J is TRBJ2-4; TRBD1 might be the D (6 bases). Germline V gene lookup returns CDR1 SGHAT and CDR2 FQNNGV. V shed 3 bases and J shed 0 bases, with 12 bases lying between them. The CDR3 consists of 16 residues. The CDR3 loop is CASSFDTGLAKNIQYF. For the CDR3, the DNA is TGTGCCAGCAGCTTTGACACAGGGCTAGCCAAAAACATTCAGTACTTC.

This chain joins TRBV20-1 and TRBJ2-7, with D possibly TRBD1 on 5 matching bases. Germline V gene sequence: CDR1 DFQATT, CDR2 SNEGSKA (reference sequence). The V gene lost 0 bases and the J gene lost 2 bases, with 14 bases spanning the gap. This CDR3 spans 15 amino acids. Here the CDR3 reads CSARDPWTTPYEQYF. The CDR3 DNA reads as TGCAGTGCTAGAGATCCTTGGACAACCCCCTACGAGCAGTACTTC.

CDR3: CASSFPHSVGELFF. The CDR3 nucleotides read TGTGCCAGCAGCTTCCCCCACAGTGTCGGGGAGCTGTTTTTT. The gene calls are TRBV7-9 and TRBJ2-2; D gene unclear. The germline V and J ends were trimmed by 3 bases and 7 bases, with 12 bases remaining between them. Germline CDR1 and CDR2: SEHNR and FQNEAQ (reference sequence). The CDR3 loop spans 14 amino acids.

This clonotype was observed a handful of times. CDR3 region: CSARTSGGNSYNEQFF. DNA of the CDR3: TGCAGTGCTCGTACTAGCGGGGGAAACTCCTACAATGAGCAGTTCTTC. This chain joins TRBV20-1 and TRBJ2-1; 11 bases fit TRBD2. The ends lost 5 bases at V and 0 bases at J; junction bases unmatched: 6. CDR3 size: 16 residues. Looked up from germline, CDR1 is DFQATT and CDR2 is SNEGSKA (reference sequence).

This clonotype occurred many times. The chain joins TRBV2 to TRBJ2-2; 7 nucleotides line up with TRBD1. CDR1 is SNHLY and CDR2 is FYNNEI in the germline V gene. J lost 0 bases, V lost 4 bases, and 2 bases had no gene match. There are 15 residues in the CDR3. The CDR3 spells CASSAGTANTGELFF. The CDR3, as DNA: TGTGCCAGCAGTGCAGGGACAGCGAACACCGGGGAGCTGTTTTTT.

This clonotype has only a few counts. This chain links TRBV4-1 with TRBJ2-7; TRBD1 matches 8 bases. After removal of 1 base from V and 6 bases from J, the junction contained 5 bases not matched to a gene. CDR3 length equals 14 residues. Germline CDR1 and CDR2: MGHRA and YSYEKL. In DNA form, the CDR3 reads TGCGCCAGCAGCCAAGCTCAGGGGGCGTCCGAGCAGTACTTC. Its protein is CASSQAQGASEQYF.

As concerns this clonotype: A junction end diverges from the germline sequence, so it may reflect a read error. The V call is TRBV4-2, the J call TRBJ2-3; 7 bases align to TRBD2. This CDR3 has 17 amino acids. CDR1 is LGHNA, CDR2 YNFKEQ, per germline. CDR3 bases: TGTGCCAGCAGCCTGTACCTCGCGGGAGCGGGCACAGATACGCGGTATTTT. Residues: CASSLYLAGAGTDTRYF.

This clonotype appeared many times. The chain recombines TRBV7-2 with TRBJ2-7; 7 positions agree with TRBD1. Germline loops: CDR1 SGHTA, CDR2 FQGNSA. Trimming took 2 bases from V and 4 from J; bases not matched to a gene: 8. This CDR3 has 15 residues. The CDR3 DNA reads as TGTGCCAGCAGCTTATTGGGACAGCCTATTTACGAGCAGTACTTC. Amino acid sequence: CASSLLGQPIYEQYF.

This clonotype showed up just a few times. This chain links TRBV10-1 with TRBJ2-1; 10 nucleotides align to TRBD2. Germline assignment: CDR1 WNHNN and CDR2 SYGVQD (reference sequence). CDR3 length equals 15 residues. J was trimmed by 8 bases and V by 3 bases; bases with no gene match: 7. For the CDR3, the DNA is TGCGCCAGCAGTGAACGGGCTAGCGGGAGCCATGAGCAGTTCTTC. Translated, it gives CASSERASGSHEQFF.

This clonotype was counted a few times. The chain employs TRBV6-2 or TRBV6-3 and TRBJ1-1; D gene uncertain. The germline gives CDR1 MNHEY, CDR2 SVGEGT. This CDR3 has 13 amino acids. Trimming stripped 0 bases from V and 14 bases from J, with 16 bases between. The CDR3 DNA is TGTGCCAGCAGTTACTCGACCTCCCCCAGTCCCTTCTTT. This gives the protein CASSYSTSPSPFF.

Only a few counts were recorded for this clonotype. The V and J genes are TRBV20-1 and TRBJ2-7; the match to TRBD1 covers 7 bases. Germline CDR1 DFQATT, CDR2 SNEGSKA (reference sequence). The CDR3 is 14 amino acids. V was clipped by 0 bases and J by 2 bases; unmatched bases: 4. The CDR3 protein is CSAREGTAAYEQYF. In DNA form, the CDR3 reads TGCAGTGCTAGAGAGGGGACAGCCGCCTACGAGCAGTACTTC.

This clonotype was seen ten or more times. V usage is TRBV29-1 and J usage is TRBJ2-5; 7 positions match TRBD2. The length of the CDR3 is 12 residues. Germline V gene sequence: CDR1 SQVTM, CDR2 ANQGSEA. The J segment lost 6 bases and the V segment lost 5 bases, leaving 6 bases of the junction unmatched. The CDR3 loop reads CSVSREGQTQYF. CDR3 in DNA: TGCAGCGTTTCCAGGGAGGGGCAGACCCAGTACTTC.

V is TRBV5-1 and J is TRBJ2-5; 9 positions agree with TRBD2. J gave up 0 bases and V 0 bases, and 3 bases lay outside the gene matches. The germline gives CDR1 SGHRS, CDR2 YFSETQ. This CDR3 contains 16 residues. This chain's CDR3 is CASSLVLAGYQETQYF. As DNA, the CDR3 is TGCGCCAGCAGCTTGGTTCTAGCGGGGTACCAAGAGACCCAGTACTTC.

The V gene is TRBV6-2 or TRBV6-3, the J gene TRBJ2-7, with D perhaps TRBD2 (6 bases). This CDR3 has 14 amino acids. Trimming took off 2 bases at V and 5 bases at J, with 13 bases between the two ends. Germline V gene data show CDR1 as MNHEY and CDR2 as SVGEGT. CDR3 bases: TGTGCCAGCAGTTACGGCGGGGCGGAGCACGAGCAGTACTTC. Its translation: CASSYGGAEHEQYF.

This clonotype came up many times. J is TRBJ2-7 and V is TRBV6-2 or TRBV6-3; D is unclear. The V end lost 5 bases, the J end lost 7 bases, and 9 bases lay between the germline ends. The CDR3 extends over 11 amino acids. Germline CDR1 MNHEY, CDR2 SVGEGT. CDR3 loop: CASSTHGEQYF. Here the CDR3 DNA reads TGTGCCAGCAGTACCCATGGAGAGCAGTACTTC.

V usage is TRBV29-1 and J usage is TRBJ1-1; unclear D gene. The CDR3 contains 14 residues. V was pared by 5 bases and J by 2 bases, with 15 bases between. The germline V gene encodes CDR1 SQVTM and CDR2 ANQGSEA. The CDR3 here is CSVLGGRVNTEAFF. CDR3 DNA: TGCAGCGTTCTAGGCGGCCGGGTAAACACTGAAGCTTTCTTT.

This clonotype appeared a few times. V usage is TRBV5-1 and J usage is TRBJ2-1; possibly TRBD2 for D (6 bases). CDR3 length: 15 residues. Germline V lookup: CDR1 SGHRS, CDR2 YFSETQ. V lost 7 bases and J 10 bases, leaving 24 bases between the germline ends. The CDR3 region has the DNA TGCGCCAGCGGCGAGACCGGGATGAGGGCGGGGGAGCAGTTCTTC. Its translation: CASGETGMRAGEQFF.

This clonotype was seen a handful of times. V is TRBV20-1 and J is TRBJ2-1, with 7 bases fitting TRBD2. The CDR3 sequence is 12 residues long. Per germline, CDR1 DFQATT and CDR2 SNEGSKA (reference sequence). Trimming took 3 bases from V and 9 from J; bases not matched to a gene: 5. CDR3 nucleotide sequence: TGCAGTGCTAGGCGGCCTAGCGGTGAGCAGTTCTTC. As protein: CSARRPSGEQFF.